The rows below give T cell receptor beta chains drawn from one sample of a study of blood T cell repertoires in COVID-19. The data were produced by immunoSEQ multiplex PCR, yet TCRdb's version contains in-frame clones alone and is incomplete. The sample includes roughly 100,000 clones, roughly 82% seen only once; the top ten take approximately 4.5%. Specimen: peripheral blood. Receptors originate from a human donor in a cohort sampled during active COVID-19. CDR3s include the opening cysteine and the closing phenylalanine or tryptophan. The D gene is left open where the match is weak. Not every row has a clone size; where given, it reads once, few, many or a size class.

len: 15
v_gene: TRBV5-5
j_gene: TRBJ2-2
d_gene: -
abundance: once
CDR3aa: CASSLFTSNTGELFF
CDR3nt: TGTGCCAGCAGCTTGTTTACATCGAACACCGGGGAGCTGTTTTTT

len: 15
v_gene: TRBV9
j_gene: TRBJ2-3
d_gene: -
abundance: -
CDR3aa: CASSVATRPSDTQYF
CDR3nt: TGTGCCAGCAGCGTAGCTACGCGGCCTTCAGATACGCAGTATTTT

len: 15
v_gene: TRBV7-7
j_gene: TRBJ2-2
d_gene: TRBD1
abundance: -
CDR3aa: CATNAGTVNTGELFF
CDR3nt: TGTGCTACCAACGCCGGGACAGTGAACACCGGGGAGCTGTTTTTT

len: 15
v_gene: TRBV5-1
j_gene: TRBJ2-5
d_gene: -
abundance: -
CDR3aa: CASSLTRLLRETQYF
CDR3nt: TGCGCCAGCAGCTTGACAAGACTCCTTCGGGAGACCCAGTACTTC

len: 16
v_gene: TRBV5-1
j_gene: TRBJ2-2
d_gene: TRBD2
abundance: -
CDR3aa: CASSLEAGANTGELFF
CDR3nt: TGCGCCAGCAGCTTGGAAGCGGGGGCGAACACCGGGGAGCTGTTTTTT

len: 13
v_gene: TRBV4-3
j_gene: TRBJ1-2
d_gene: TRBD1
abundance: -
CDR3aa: CASSPTGDYGYTF
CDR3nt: TGCGCCAGCAGCCCCACAGGGGACTATGGCTACACCTTC

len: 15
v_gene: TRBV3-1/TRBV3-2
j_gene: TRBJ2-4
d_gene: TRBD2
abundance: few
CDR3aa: CASSQGAGGGNIQYF
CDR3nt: TGTGCCAGCAGCCAAGGAGCGGGGGGCGGAAACATTCAGTACTTC

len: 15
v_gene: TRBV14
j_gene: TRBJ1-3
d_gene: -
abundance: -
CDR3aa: CASSQDRRAGNTIYF
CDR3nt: TGTGCCAGCAGCCAAGACAGGCGTGCTGGAAACACCATATATTTT

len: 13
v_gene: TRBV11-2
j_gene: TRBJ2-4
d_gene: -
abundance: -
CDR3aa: CASSLDRKNIQYF
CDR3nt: TGTGCCAGCAGCTTAGACAGAAAAAACATTCAGTACTTC

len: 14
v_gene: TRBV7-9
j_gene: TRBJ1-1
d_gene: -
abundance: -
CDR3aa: CASSPRGRGAEAFF
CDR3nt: TGTGCCAGCAGCCCGAGGGGCAGGGGTGCTGAAGCTTTCTTT

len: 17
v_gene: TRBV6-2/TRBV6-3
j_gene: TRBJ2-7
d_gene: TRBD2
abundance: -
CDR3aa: CASSYSSGGTSSYEQYF
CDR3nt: TGTGCCAGCAGTTACTCTAGCGGGGGGACCAGCTCCTACGAGCAGTACTTC

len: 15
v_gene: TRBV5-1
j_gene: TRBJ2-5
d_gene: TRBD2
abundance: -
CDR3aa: CASSRLAGGQETQYF
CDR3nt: TGCGCCAGCAGCAGACTAGCGGGGGGGCAAGAGACCCAGTACTTC

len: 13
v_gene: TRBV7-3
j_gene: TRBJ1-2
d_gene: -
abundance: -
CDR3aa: CASSPNDGDGYTF
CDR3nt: TGTGCCAGCAGCCCGAACGACGGGGATGGCTACACCTTC

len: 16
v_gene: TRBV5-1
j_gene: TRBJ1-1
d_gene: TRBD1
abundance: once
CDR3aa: CASSSGQGIWNTEAFF
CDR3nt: TGCGCCAGCAGCTCCGGACAGGGAATTTGGAACACTGAAGCTTTCTTT

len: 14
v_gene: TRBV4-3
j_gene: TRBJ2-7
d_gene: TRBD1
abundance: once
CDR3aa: CASSPDRTSYEQYF
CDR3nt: TGCGCCAGCAGCCCGGACAGGACCTCCTACGAGCAGTACTTC

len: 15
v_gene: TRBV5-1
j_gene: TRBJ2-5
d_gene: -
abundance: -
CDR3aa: CASRVLGQNQETQYF
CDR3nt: TGCGCCAGCCGGGTACTCGGACAGAACCAAGAGACCCAGTACTTC

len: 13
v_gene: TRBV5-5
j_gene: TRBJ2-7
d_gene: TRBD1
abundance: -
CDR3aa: CASSWGQGGEQYF
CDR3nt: TGTGCCAGCAGCTGGGGACAGGGAGGCGAGCAGTACTTC

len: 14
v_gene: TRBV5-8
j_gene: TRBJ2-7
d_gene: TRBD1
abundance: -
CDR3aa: CASSSRGQGYEQYF
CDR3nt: TGTGCCAGCAGCTCGCGGGGACAGGGCTACGAGCAGTACTTC

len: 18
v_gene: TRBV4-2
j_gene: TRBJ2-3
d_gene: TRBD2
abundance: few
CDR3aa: CASSQRAVSSGGTDTQYF
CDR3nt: TGTGCCAGCAGCCAAAGAGCCGTTTCTAGCGGGGGCACAGATACGCAGTATTTT

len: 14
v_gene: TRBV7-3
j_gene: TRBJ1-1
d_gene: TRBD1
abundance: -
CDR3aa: CASSIQGGITEAFF
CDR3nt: TGTGCCAGTTCGATACAGGGGGGGATCACTGAAGCTTTCTTT

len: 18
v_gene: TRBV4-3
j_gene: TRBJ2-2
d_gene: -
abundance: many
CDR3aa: CASSQEENRALNTGELFF
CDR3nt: TGCGCCAGCAGCCAAGAGGAGAACAGGGCCTTAAACACCGGGGAGCTGTTTTTT

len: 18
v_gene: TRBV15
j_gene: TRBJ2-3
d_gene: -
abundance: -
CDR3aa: CATSRGLSDYLGTDTQYF
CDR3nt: TGTGCCACCAGCAGAGGGTTGTCGGACTATTTGGGCACAGATACGCAGTATTTT

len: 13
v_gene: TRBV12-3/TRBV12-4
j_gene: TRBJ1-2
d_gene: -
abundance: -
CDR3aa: CATSDSQISGYTF
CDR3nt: TGTGCCACCTCAGACTCTCAGATAAGTGGCTACACCTTC

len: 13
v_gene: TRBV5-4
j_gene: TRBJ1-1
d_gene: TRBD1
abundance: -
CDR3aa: CASNRDRGPEAFF
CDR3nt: TGTGCCAGCAACCGGGACAGGGGGCCTGAAGCTTTCTTT

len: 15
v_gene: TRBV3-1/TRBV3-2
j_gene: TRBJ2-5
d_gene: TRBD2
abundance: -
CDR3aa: CASRRGLAGQETQYF
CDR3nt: TGTGCCAGCAGACGAGGACTAGCGGGGCAAGAGACCCAGTACTTC

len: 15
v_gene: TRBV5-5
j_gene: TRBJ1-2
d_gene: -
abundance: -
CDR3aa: CASSSQGGIQGGYTF
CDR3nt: TGTGCCAGCAGCTCTCAAGGGGGAATTCAGGGTGGCTACACCTTC

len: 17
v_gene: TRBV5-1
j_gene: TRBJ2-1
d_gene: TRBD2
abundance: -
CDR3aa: CASSLGSSGGSYNEQFF
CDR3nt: TGCGCCAGCAGCTTAGGTAGTAGCGGGGGGTCTTACAATGAGCAGTTCTTC

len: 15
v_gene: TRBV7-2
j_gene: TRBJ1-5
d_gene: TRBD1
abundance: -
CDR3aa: CASSLAGTGEQPQHF
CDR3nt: TGTGCCAGCAGCTTAGCGGGGACAGGGGAACAGCCCCAGCATTTT

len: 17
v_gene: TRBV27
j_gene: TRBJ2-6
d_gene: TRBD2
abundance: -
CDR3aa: CASSPLAGGPGANVLTF
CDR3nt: TGTGCCAGCAGTCCCCTGGCGGGGGGGCCTGGGGCCAACGTCCTGACTTTC

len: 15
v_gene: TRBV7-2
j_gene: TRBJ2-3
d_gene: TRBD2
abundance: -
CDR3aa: CASSKRLAGGYTQYF
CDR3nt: TGTGCCAGCAGCAAAAGACTAGCCGGAGGGTATACGCAGTATTTT

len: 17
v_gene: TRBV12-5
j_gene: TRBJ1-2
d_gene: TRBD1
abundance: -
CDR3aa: CASGLRGQGRSNYGYTF
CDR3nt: TGTGCTAGTGGTTTGAGGGGACAGGGTAGGTCGAACTATGGCTACACCTTC

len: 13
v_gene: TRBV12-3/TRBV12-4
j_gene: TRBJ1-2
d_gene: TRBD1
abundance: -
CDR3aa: CASRWTGGYGYTF
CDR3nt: TGTGCCAGCAGGTGGACAGGGGGCTATGGCTACACCTTC

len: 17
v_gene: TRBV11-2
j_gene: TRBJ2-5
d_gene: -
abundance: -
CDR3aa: CASSLPTITGPGETQYF
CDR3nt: TGTGCCAGCAGCTTACCCACAATCACAGGCCCTGGGGAGACCCAGTACTTC

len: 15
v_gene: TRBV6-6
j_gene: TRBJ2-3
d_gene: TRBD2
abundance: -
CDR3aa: CASSPSGGSTDTQYF
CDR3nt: TGTGCCAGCAGTCCTAGCGGGGGAAGCACAGATACGCAGTATTTT

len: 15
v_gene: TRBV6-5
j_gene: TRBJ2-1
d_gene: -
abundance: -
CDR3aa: CASSYWGVSYNEQFF
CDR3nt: TGTGCCAGCAGTTACTGGGGGGTCTCCTACAATGAGCAGTTCTTC

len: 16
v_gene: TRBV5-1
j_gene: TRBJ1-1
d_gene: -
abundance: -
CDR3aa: CASSLDGSHLNTEAFF
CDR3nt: TGCGCCAGCAGCTTGGATGGGAGCCACTTGAACACTGAAGCTTTCTTT

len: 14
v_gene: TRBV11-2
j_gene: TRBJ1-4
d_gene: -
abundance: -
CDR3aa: CASSGGLANEKLFF
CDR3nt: TGTGCCAGCAGCGGGGGACTAGCTAATGAAAAACTGTTTTTT

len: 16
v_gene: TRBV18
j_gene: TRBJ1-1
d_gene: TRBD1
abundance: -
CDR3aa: CASSTLPGQGNTEAFF
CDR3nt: TGTGCCAGCTCAACTCTTCCGGGACAGGGTAACACTGAAGCTTTCTTT

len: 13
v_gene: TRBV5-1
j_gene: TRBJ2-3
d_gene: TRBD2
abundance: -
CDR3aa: CASVSGGTDTQYF
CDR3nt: TGCGCCAGCGTTAGCGGGGGCACAGATACGCAGTATTTT

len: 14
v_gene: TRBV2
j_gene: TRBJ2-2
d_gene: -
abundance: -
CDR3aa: CASRKGPGTGELFF
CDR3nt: TGTGCCAGCCGAAAGGGCCCGGGGACCGGGGAGCTGTTTTTT

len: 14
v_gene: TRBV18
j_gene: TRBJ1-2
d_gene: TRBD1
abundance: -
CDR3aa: CASSPGTGTYGYTF
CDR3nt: TGTGCCAGCTCACCAGGGACAGGGACATATGGCTACACCTTC

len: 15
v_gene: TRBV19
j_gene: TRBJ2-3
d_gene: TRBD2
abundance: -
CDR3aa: CASSRRTSGADTQYF
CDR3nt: TGTGCCAGTAGTAGACGGACTAGCGGGGCAGATACGCAGTATTTT

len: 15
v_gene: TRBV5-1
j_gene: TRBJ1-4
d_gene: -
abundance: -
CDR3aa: CASSQPEHGNEKLFF
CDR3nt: TGCGCCAGCAGCCAACCCGAACACGGGAATGAAAAACTGTTTTTT

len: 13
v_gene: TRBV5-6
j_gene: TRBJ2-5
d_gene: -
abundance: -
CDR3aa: CASSFGRRETQYF
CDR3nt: TGTGCCAGCAGCTTTGGGAGACGGGAGACCCAGTACTTC

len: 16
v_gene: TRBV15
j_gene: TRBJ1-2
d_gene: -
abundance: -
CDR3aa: CATSRGGNTGDYGYTF
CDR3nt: TGTGCCACCAGCAGAGGAGGGAACACTGGGGACTATGGCTACACCTTC

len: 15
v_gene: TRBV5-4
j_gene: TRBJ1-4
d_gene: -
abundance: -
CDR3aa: CASSPQGKTNEKLFF
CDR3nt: TGTGCCAGCAGCCCCCAGGGGAAAACTAATGAAAAACTGTTTTTT

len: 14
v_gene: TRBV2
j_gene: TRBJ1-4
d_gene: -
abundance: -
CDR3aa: CASSPLATYEKLFF
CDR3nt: TGTGCCAGCAGTCCCTTAGCAACCTATGAAAAACTGTTTTTT

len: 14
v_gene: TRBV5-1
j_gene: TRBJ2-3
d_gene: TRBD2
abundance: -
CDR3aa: CASSPAGDPDTQYF
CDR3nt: TGCGCCAGCAGCCCTGCGGGGGACCCCGATACGCAGTATTTT

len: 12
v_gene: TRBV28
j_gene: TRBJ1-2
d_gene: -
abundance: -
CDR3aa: CASSLRGLGYTF
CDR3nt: TGTGCCAGCAGTTTACGAGGGCTTGGCTACACCTTC

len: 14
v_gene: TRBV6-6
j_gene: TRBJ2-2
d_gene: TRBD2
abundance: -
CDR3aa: CASSRTSGGGELFF
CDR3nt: TGTGCCAGCAGTCGGACTAGCGGGGGCGGGGAGCTGTTTTTT

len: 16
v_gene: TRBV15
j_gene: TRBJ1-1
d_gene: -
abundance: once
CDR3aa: CATSRGGEGGNTEAFF
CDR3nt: TGTGCCACCAGCAGAGGTGGGGAGGGGGGGAACACTGAAGCTTTCTTT

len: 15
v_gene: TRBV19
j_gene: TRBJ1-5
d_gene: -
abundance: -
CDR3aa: CASERLQGGRQPQHF
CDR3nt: TGTGCCAGTGAGAGGTTACAGGGAGGGCGTCAGCCCCAGCATTTT

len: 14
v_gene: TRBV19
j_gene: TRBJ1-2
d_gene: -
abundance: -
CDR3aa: CASSPTTGDYGYTF
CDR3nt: TGTGCCAGTAGTCCAACGACAGGCGACTATGGCTACACCTTC